This TCR beta chain was documented in a study of shared clonotypes between healthy human individuals. Background on the study: Per donor, three plates held CD4 naive cells, three held CD4 memory, two held CD8 naive and one held CD8 memory.

V gave up 1 base and J gave up 1 base; unmatched junction bases: 10. CDR1 and CDR2 (germline): KGHSH, LQKENI. The CDR3 is made up of 17 amino acids. Produced via immunoSEQ multiplex PCR; TCRdb's table is partial and in-frame only. The data show about 1.5 million clones, around 95% seen once. Note on this clone: Its antigen remains unidentified.

Study results and limitations: A generally larger estimated richness was seen in naive subsets than in memory subsets. Compared with clonotypes that all four donors shared, non-shared clonotypes had lower generation probabilities.

Sequenced material: naive CD4+ T cells sorted from blood. Subset defined: CD45RA+ positively selected. The clonotype originates from a man in his thirties or forties in good health. The chain employs TRBV18 and TRBJ2-7; 7 nucleotides agree with TRBD1. The CDR3 bases are TGTGCCAGCTCACCACTTCCCGGGACAGATTTATCCTACGAGCAGTACTTC. Translation gives CASSPLPGTDLSYEQYF.